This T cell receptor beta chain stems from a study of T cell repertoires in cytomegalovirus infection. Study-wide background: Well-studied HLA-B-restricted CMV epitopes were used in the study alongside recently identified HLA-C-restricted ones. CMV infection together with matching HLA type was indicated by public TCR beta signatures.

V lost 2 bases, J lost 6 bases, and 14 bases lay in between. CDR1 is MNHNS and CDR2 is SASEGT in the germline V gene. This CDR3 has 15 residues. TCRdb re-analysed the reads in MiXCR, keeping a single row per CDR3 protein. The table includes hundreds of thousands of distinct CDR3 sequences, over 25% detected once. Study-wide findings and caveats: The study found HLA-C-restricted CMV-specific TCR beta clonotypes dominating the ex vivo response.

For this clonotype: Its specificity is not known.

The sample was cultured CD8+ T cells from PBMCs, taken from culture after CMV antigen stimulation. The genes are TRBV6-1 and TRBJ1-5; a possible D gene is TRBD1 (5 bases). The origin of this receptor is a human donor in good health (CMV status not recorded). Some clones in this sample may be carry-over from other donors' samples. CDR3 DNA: TGTGCCAGCAGTGAACTGGGGGATTTGGGTCAGCCCCAGCATTTT. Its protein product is CASSELGDLGQPQHF.